These T cell receptor beta chains were read from a single sample in a study of cytomegalovirus exposure and HLA in healthy donors. The repertoire was sequenced with immunoSEQ multiplex PCR; TCRdb's copy has only in-frame clones and lacks some. Among 110,000 or so clones listed, roughly 72% were seen once. Sequencing was carried out using PBMCs. The receptors come from a woman aged 45 to 65 in good health and CMV-seropositive. The CDR3 runs from the conserved cysteine through the conserved F or W. The D gene is left open where the match is weak. Only some rows state a clone size, as once, few, many or a class for expanded clones.

CASSKVGLAGEDTQYF,TGTGCCAGCAGCAAAGTCGGGCTAGCGGGAGAGGATACGCAGTATTTT,-,TRBV21-1,-,TRBJ2-3
CATTENSQETQYF,TGTGCCACCACGGAAAACAGCCAAGAGACCCAGTACTTC,-,TRBV10-3,-,TRBJ2-5
CASRPSLQGSSYGYTF,TGTGCCAGTAGACCATCATTACAGGGATCGAGCTATGGCTACACCTTC,-,TRBV19,-,TRBJ1-2
CASSFSRDNEQFF,TGTGCCAGCAGCTTTTCCAGGGACAATGAGCAGTTCTTC,-,TRBV7-2,-,TRBJ2-1
CASSQDNGVAYQPQHF,TGTGCCAGCAGCCAAGATAACGGGGTAGCCTATCAGCCCCAGCATTTT,-,TRBV4-2,-,TRBJ1-5
CASSFGLDTEAFF,TGTGCCAGCAGCTTTGGGCTTGACACTGAAGCTTTCTTT,-,TRBV7-2,-,TRBJ1-1
CASKEGADHYTF,TGTGCCAGCAAAGAGGGGGCCGATCACTACACCTTC,-,TRBV28,TRBD1,TRBJ1-2
CASSVDSMNTEAFF,TGTGCCAGCAGCGTAGACAGCATGAACACTGAAGCTTTCTTT,-,TRBV9,-,TRBJ1-1
CASGNAPGLRRDTEAFF,TGTGCCAGCGGTAACGCCCCGGGTCTCAGGAGGGACACTGAAGCTTTCTTT,-,TRBV27,-,TRBJ1-1
CAWTGTPNTEAFF,TGTGCCTGGACCGGGACACCGAACACTGAAGCTTTCTTT,-,TRBV30,-,TRBJ1-1
CARYVGGGYTF,TGTGCCCGATACGTCGGGGGTGGCTACACCTTC,-,TRBV30,-,TRBJ1-2
CASSLGQKETQYF,TGTGCCAGCAGCTTAGGACAGAAAGAGACCCAGTACTTC,-,TRBV7-6,-,TRBJ2-5
CASSLLASQEAQYF,TGTGCCAGCAGCCTCCTAGCGTCTCAAGAGGCCCAGTACTTC,once,TRBV7-9,-,TRBJ2-5
CSGRGQYSDGYTF,TGCAGCGGCAGGGGGCAGTATTCAGATGGCTACACCTTC,-,TRBV29-1,TRBD1,TRBJ1-2
CASSLAPKFQESGTEAFF,TGTGCCAGCAGCTTAGCGCCCAAGTTTCAAGAGTCTGGCACTGAAGCTTTCTTT,-,TRBV7-9,-,TRBJ1-1
CAISQTGSNQPQHF,TGTGCCATCTCGCAGACAGGTTCCAATCAGCCCCAGCATTTT,-,TRBV10-3,-,TRBJ1-5
CASSLFYRGESSYEQYF,TGTGCCAGCAGCTTATTTTACAGGGGTGAAAGCTCCTACGAGCAGTACTTC,-,TRBV7-8,TRBD1,TRBJ2-7
CASSWETGAGSPLHF,TGCGCCAGCAGCTGGGAGACAGGGGCTGGTTCACCCCTCCACTTT,-,TRBV5-1,TRBD1,TRBJ1-6
CASSQGFSGVRYNEQFF,TGCGCCAGCAGCCAAGGGTTTAGCGGAGTGCGCTACAATGAGCAGTTCTTC,-,TRBV4-3,-,TRBJ2-1
CASSQFNEQYF,TGTGCCAGCAGCCAATTCAACGAGCAGTACTTC,-,TRBV16,-,TRBJ2-7
CASSEEPGGTYEQYF,TGTGCCAGCAGTGAAGAGCCGGGGGGAACTTACGAGCAGTACTTC,-,TRBV6-1,TRBD2,TRBJ2-7
CASSKLALDTGELFF,TGCGCCAGCAGCAAACTAGCGCTCGACACCGGGGAGCTGTTTTTT,-,TRBV5-1,TRBD2,TRBJ2-2
CSVEGQGAHNEQFF,TGCAGCGTCGAAGGACAGGGGGCTCACAATGAGCAGTTCTTC,few,TRBV29-1,TRBD1,TRBJ2-1
CASSSTGFGGYTF,TGTGCCAGCAGTAGTACAGGATTTGGAGGCTACACCTTC,-,TRBV6-1,-,TRBJ1-2
CASSEKIAARGLRNEQYF,TGTGCCAGCAGTGAGAAGATCGCGGCCAGGGGTCTTAGAAACGAGCAGTACTTC,-,TRBV2,-,TRBJ2-7
CASSSSGGGTEAFF,TGTGCCAGCAGTTCCTCAGGGGGCGGCACTGAAGCTTTCTTT,-,TRBV6-5,TRBD1,TRBJ1-1
CASSLGGLDEQYF,TGCGCCAGCAGCTTGGGGGGGCTGGACGAGCAGTACTTC,-,TRBV5-1,-,TRBJ2-7
CASSLDSNTDTQYF,TGTGCCAGCAGCCTTGACAGTAACACAGATACGCAGTATTTT,-,TRBV7-2,-,TRBJ2-3
CASSLGRGSTNEQFF,TGTGCCAGCAGCTTAGGACGGGGGTCGACTAATGAGCAGTTCTTC,-,TRBV11-3,-,TRBJ2-1
CASSQQGADTQYF,TGTGCCAGCAGCCAGCAAGGGGCAGATACGCAGTATTTT,-,TRBV7-9,-,TRBJ2-3
CASSILNTGELFF,TGTGCCAGCAGTATCCTGAACACCGGGGAGCTGTTTTTT,few,TRBV7-2,-,TRBJ2-2
CASSSSPVAGTEAFF,TGCGCCAGCAGCTCGTCCCCAGTCGCGGGAACTGAAGCTTTCTTT,few,TRBV5-1,-,TRBJ1-1
CASSPPGQGPQETQYF,TGTGCCAGCAGTCCTCCGGGACAGGGGCCCCAAGAGACCCAGTACTTC,once,TRBV27,TRBD1,TRBJ2-5
CASRASGSSYNEQFF,TGTGCCAGCAGGGCTAGCGGCAGCTCCTACAATGAGCAGTTCTTC,-,TRBV2,TRBD2,TRBJ2-1
CASSPGTGNQPQHF,TGCGCCAGCAGCCCCGGGACAGGGAATCAGCCCCAGCATTTT,-,TRBV5-1,TRBD1,TRBJ1-5
CASSDSGGVNEQFF,TGTGCCAGCTCCGATAGCGGGGGGGTGAATGAGCAGTTCTTC,few,TRBV18,TRBD2,TRBJ2-1
CASSKGDYEQYF,TGTGCCAGCTCTAAGGGGGACTACGAGCAGTACTTC,-,TRBV18,-,TRBJ2-7
CASSESPGTLEQYF,TGTGCCAGCAGTGAAAGTCCCGGGACACTCGAGCAGTACTTC,-,TRBV2,-,TRBJ2-7
CAWAGQHNQPQHF,TGTGCCTGGGCGGGACAGCACAATCAGCCCCAGCATTTT,-,TRBV30,TRBD1,TRBJ1-5
CASSRQIRGAYEQYF,TGTGCCAGCAGTAGACAAATCAGGGGAGCCTACGAGCAGTACTTC,few,TRBV27,-,TRBJ2-7
CASSESGQGRETQYF,TGCGCCAGCAGTGAGTCTGGACAGGGGCGAGAGACCCAGTACTTC,-,TRBV10-2,TRBD1,TRBJ2-5
CASSSQGNTEAFF,TGTGCCAGCAGCTCACAGGGGAACACTGAAGCTTTCTTT,-,TRBV7-2,-,TRBJ1-1
CASSPNRGLSGYTF,TGTGCCAGCAGCCCGAACAGGGGGCTGAGCGGCTACACCTTC,-,TRBV5-4,TRBD1,TRBJ1-2
CASSSLAVTYEQYF,TGTGCCAGCAGTTCCCTAGCGGTGACCTACGAGCAGTACTTC,-,TRBV28,TRBD2,TRBJ2-7
CASTGLPYFEQYF,TGTGCCAGCACGGGACTCCCCTATTTCGAGCAGTACTTC,-,TRBV27,-,TRBJ2-7
CASSLQGANEKLFF,TGTGCCAGCAGCCTACAGGGGGCTAATGAAAAACTGTTTTTT,-,TRBV6-1,TRBD1,TRBJ1-4
CASSFLENTEAFF,TGTGCCAGCAGTTTCTTAGAGAACACTGAAGCTTTCTTT,-,TRBV27,-,TRBJ1-1
CASSYRGRETQYF,TGTGCCAGCAGTTACAGGGGGCGAGAGACCCAGTACTTC,-,TRBV6-5,TRBD1,TRBJ2-5
CASSQADRMLEKLFF,TGTGCCAGCAGCCAAGCCGACAGGATGCTTGAAAAACTGTTTTTT,-,TRBV4-2,-,TRBJ1-4
CASRFRDRVTGYTF,TGTGCCAGCAGATTCCGGGACAGGGTGACTGGCTACACCTTC,-,TRBV27,TRBD1,TRBJ1-2
CASRDTERINSGANVLTF,TGTGCCAGCAGGGATACAGAGAGAATAAACTCTGGGGCCAACGTCCTGACTTTC,-,TRBV25-1,-,TRBJ2-6
CASSLQLAGYNEQFF,TGTGCCAGCAGCTTACAACTAGCGGGATACAATGAGCAGTTCTTC,-,TRBV7-2,TRBD2,TRBJ2-1
CSVQGLDGYTF,TGCAGCGTACAGGGGCTCGATGGCTACACCTTC,-,TRBV29-1,TRBD1,TRBJ1-2
CASTGDRGTEAFF,TGTGCCAGCACCGGGGACAGGGGGACTGAAGCTTTCTTT,-,TRBV28,TRBD1,TRBJ1-1